These 8 T cell receptor beta chains were sequenced from one sample in a study of preoperative IRX-2 immunotherapy in early breast cancer. TCRdb keeps only in-frame clones here, not all; method: immunoSEQ multiplex PCR. The sample contains 95,000 to 100,000 clones, 86% of which appear only once. The treatment was: preoperative locoregional IRX-2 cytokine immunotherapy. The sequencing used tumor tissue, collected after IRX-2 immunotherapy. These receptors came from a human donor with breast cancer.

This clone was detected only a few times. The V and J genes are TRBV7-1 and TRBJ2-5; no clear D gene. TRBV7-1 is given ORF status, its function remaining uncertain. The V and J ends lost 5 bases and 2 bases respectively, with 15 bases between them. The CDR3 has 15 amino acids. The CDR3 DNA reads as TGTGCCAGCAGCCTAACGTCAACCGTGCAAGAGACCCAGTACTTC. It encodes CASSLTSTVQETQYF.

The chain uses TRBV6-8 and TRBJ2-6, with D possibly matching TRBD1 (5 bases). The CDR3 runs to 15 residues. Germline values: CDR1 MNHGY, CDR2 SAAAGT. The V end lost 6 bases, the J end lost 0 bases, and 9 bases lay between the germline ends. This chain's CDR3 is CASSLTDSGANVLTF. The CDR3 bases are TGTGCCAGCAGCTTGACAGACTCTGGGGCCAACGTCCTGACTTTC.

The chain is built from TRBV28 and TRBJ1-5; tentative D call: TRBD1 (5 bases). The CDR3 extends over 16 amino acids. Germline-derived CDR1 and CDR2 are MDHEN and SYDVKM. V was pared by 2 bases and J by 4 bases, with 15 bases between. CDR3 DNA sequence: TGTGCCAGCAGTTTAGGGGGGAAGGGAGGGAATCAGCCCCAGCATTTT. Its protein is CASSLGGKGGNQPQHF.

The chain links TRBV5-1 to TRBJ2-5, with D unresolved. Germline assignment: CDR1 SGHRS and CDR2 YFSETQ. The CDR3 runs 14 residues. V lost 2 bases, J lost 5 bases, and 13 bases lay in between. In DNA, the CDR3 is TGCGCCAGCAGCTTTCTGCGCCCCGGGGAGACCCAGTACTTC. Translated, it gives CASSFLRPGETQYF.

This rearrangement joins TRBV28 to TRBJ1-5; D gene unclear. V lost 6 bases to trimming and J lost 7 bases, with 13 bases between them. There are 13 residues in the CDR3. CDR1 is MDHEN and CDR2 is SYDVKM in the germline V gene. This chain's CDR3 is CASSPGARQPQHF. CDR3 DNA: TGTGCCAGCAGCCCCGGAGCAAGACAGCCCCAGCATTTT.

This clone occurred a few times. The rearrangement joins TRBV6-8 to TRBJ1-4; the match to TRBD1 covers 7 bases. The CDR3 runs to 14 residues. With 7 bases clipped from V and 6 bases from J, the junction kept 8 bases outside the gene matches. Germline CDR1 reads MNHGY; CDR2 reads SAAAGT. The CDR3 reads CASTHQGGHEKLFF. In DNA form, the CDR3 reads TGTGCCAGCACTCATCAGGGGGGTCATGAAAAACTGTTTTTT.

The rearrangement uses TRBV6-8 and TRBJ2-2; no definite D call. The V gene's germline CDR1 is MNHGY and CDR2 SAAAGT. The V end lost 5 bases, the J end lost 0 bases, and 10 bases lay between the germline ends. The CDR3 covers 15 residues. CDR3 bases: TGTGCCAGCAGTGCCGACACATCGAACACCGGGGAGCTGTTTTTT. This gives the protein CASSADTSNTGELFF.

The chain is built from TRBV28 and TRBJ1-5; D is possibly TRBD1 (5 bases). The ends were cut back, 6 bases at V and 10 bases at J, with 22 bases in the middle. CDR3 length equals 15 residues. The V gene's germline CDR1 is MDHEN and CDR2 SYDVKM. This CDR3 reads CASSPAGSNMGPQHF. In DNA, the CDR3 is TGTGCCAGCAGCCCGGCAGGGTCAAATATGGGACCCCAGCATTTT.